The entry below describes one T cell receptor (beta chain). The data were obtained in a study of shared clonotypes between healthy human individuals. Researchers ran the assay at a deep level. Repertoires were generated with immunoSEQ multiplex PCR, while TCRdb's copy carries only in-frame clones and drops some. Among under 600,000 clones listed, nearly 80% were seen once. V was pared by 7 bases and J by 2 bases, with 7 bases of the junction left unmatched. The CDR3 contains 16 residues. CDR1 is SGHTA and CDR2 is FQGNSA in the germline V gene. This chain joins TRBV7-2 and TRBJ2-1, with TRBD2 matching 11 bases. The receptor comes from a woman between 40 and 50 years old in good health. Some clones in this sample may be carry-over from other donors' samples. The sample was PBMCs. The CDR3 loop reads CASTPPGLAAYNEQFF. The CDR3 DNA is TGTGCCAGCACCCCGCCGGGACTAGCGGCCTACAATGAGCAGTTCTTC.